Included here is one T cell receptor (beta chain) sequence, with context. During its preparation, the TCRbeta library received unique molecular identifiers. TCRdb recomputed calls from the PCR reads with MiXCR, one row per CDR3 protein. This table holds 420,000 or so distinct CDR3 sequences, under 13% found once. The record originates from a study of T-cell reconstitution after alpha-beta-depleted transplantation in children. Unmatched junction bases numbered 10, after V lost 3 bases and J lost 1 base. The germline V gene has CDR1 SQVTM and CDR2 ANQGSEA. The length of the CDR3 is 19 residues. The chain carries TRBV29-1 and TRBJ2-2; TRBD2 matches 14 bases. Sequences were derived from PBMCs from the stem cell graft donor, sampled from the stem cell graft. This clonotype was obtained from a human donor who donated a stem cell graft to a child with acute myeloid leukemia. CDR3 in DNA: TGCAGCGTTGAGGAAGTCCCGGGACTAGCGGGGGAGAACACCGGGGAGCTGTTTTTT. Its protein product is CSVEEVPGLAGENTGELFF.